These 29 T cell receptor beta chains originate from one sample sequenced in a study of T cells in Graves' hyperthyroidism and ophthalmopathy. The investigators amplified TCR beta CDR3 regions from RNA transcripts. HTBI primers were used for first-round RT-PCR of the TCR CDR3. TCRdb itself ran the multiplex PCR reads through MiXCR, one entry per CDR3 protein. Of 550,000 to 650,000 distinct CDR3 sequences listed, 14% are singletons. Sequencing used blood. All receptors derive from a woman aged 40 to 49 with Graves' hyperthyroidism.

This clonotype has more than one count but fewer than ten. The chain couples TRBV24-1 to TRBJ2-7; D is ambiguous. The CDR3 consists of 14 residues. The germline V gene encodes CDR1 KGHDR and CDR2 SFDVKD. The V end was cut by 2 bases, the J end by 5 bases, with 12 bases between. The chain's CDR3 is CATSDSDLTHEQYF. In nucleotides, the CDR3 is TGTGCCACCAGTGATTCCGACCTAACTCACGAGCAGTACTTC.

This clonotype was picked up many times. The chain carries TRBV11-2 and TRBJ2-1; D not resolved. Germline CDR1 SGHAT, CDR2 FQNNGV. Trimming removed 3 bases from V and 0 bases from J, with 9 bases in between. The length of the CDR3 is 15 residues. CDR3 loop: CASSFELSSYNEQFF. The CDR3 region has the DNA TGTGCCAGCAGCTTCGAGCTTAGCTCCTACAATGAGCAGTTCTTC.

This clonotype was recorded many times. V and J are TRBV6-1 and TRBJ2-7; no firm D call. V was clipped by 4 bases and J by 0 bases, with 13 bases between them. Germline CDR1 and CDR2: MNHNS and SASEGT. The CDR3 has 15 residues. This CDR3 is CASSVRVRFSYEQYF. In nucleotides, the CDR3 is TGTGCCAGCAGTGTTCGGGTCCGGTTCTCCTACGAGCAGTACTTC.

This clonotype occurred many times. This chain uses TRBV28 with TRBJ2-7; no firm D call. CDR1 is MDHEN and CDR2 is SYDVKM in the germline V gene. The CDR3 runs to 14 residues. V lost 5 bases, J lost 2 bases, and 13 bases lay in between. CDR3 DNA sequence: TGTGCCAGCAGTCCCATTGGGCCAACCTACGAGCAGTACTTC. Its protein product is CASSPIGPTYEQYF.

This chain links TRBV6-6 with TRBJ2-5, with 7 positions matching TRBD1. This CDR3 has 14 amino acids. V was pared by 0 bases and J by 4 bases, with 2 bases of the junction left unmatched. CDR1 is MNHNY, CDR2 SVGAGI, per germline (reference sequence). The CDR3 DNA reads TGTGCCAGCAGTTACTCGGACAGGAGAGAGACCCAGTACTTC. Protein sequence: CASSYSDRRETQYF.

The gene calls are TRBV10-3 and TRBJ1-2; D unresolved. V shed 2 bases and J shed 7 bases, with 17 bases lying between them. The V gene's germline CDR1 is ENHRY and CDR2 SYGVKD. CDR3 length equals 15 residues. The CDR3 sequence: CAISESSSIPLGYTF. CDR3 sequence (DNA): TGTGCCATCAGTGAGAGCTCGTCAATCCCCCTTGGCTACACCTTC.

In its sample, this clonotype was seen many times. The J gene is TRBJ1-2, the V gene TRBV30, with 7 bases matching TRBD1. The germline CDR1 and CDR2 sequences are GTSNPN and SVGIG (reference sequence). Trimming cost V 1 base and J 8 bases; bases outside gene matches: 7. The CDR3 spans 13 residues. The CDR3 here is CAWSGGGGAGYTF. For the CDR3, the DNA is TGTGCCTGGAGTGGAGGAGGGGGCGCAGGCTACACCTTC.

This clonotype was recorded many times. This CDR3 reads CASSGTSGSWTGELFF. The CDR3 DNA reads TGTGCCAGTAGCGGGACTAGCGGGAGTTGGACCGGGGAGCTGTTTTTT. The rearrangement links TRBV19 to TRBJ2-2; TRBD2 matches at 14 bases. The CDR3 extends over 16 amino acids. Germline CDR1 is LNHDA and CDR2 is SQIVND (reference sequence). V shed 6 bases, J shed 5 bases, and the junction held 5 bases outside the gene matches.

In regard to this clonotype: This sequence may be a read error, since a much larger clone differs from it by one base. The chain links TRBV6-1 to TRBJ1-2; 7 positions match TRBD1. The CDR3 runs 14 residues. Germline V gene lookup returns CDR1 MNHNS and CDR2 SASEGT. CDR3 in DNA: TGTGCCAGCAGTGAAAACAGGGGTAACCATGGCTACACCTTC. It yields the protein CASSENRGNHGYTF.

This clonotype was seen many times. The chain couples TRBV28 to TRBJ2-5; possible D gene TRBD1, 6 bases. Germline V gene lookup returns CDR1 MDHEN and CDR2 SYDVKM. The length of the CDR3 is 13 residues. The germline V and J ends were trimmed by 6 bases and 3 bases, with 11 bases remaining between them. The CDR3 DNA follows: TGTGCCAGCAGACAGGGTATCGAAGAGACCCAGTACTTC. Translation gives CASRQGIEETQYF.

This clonotype was counted ten times or more. The chain has TRBV18 and TRBJ2-1; TRBD2 agrees at 9 bases. CDR1 is KGHSH, CDR2 LQKENI, per germline. This CDR3 has 15 residues. V trimming: 5 bases; J trimming: 2 bases; junction bases outside the gene matches: 4. The CDR3 sequence: CASSSTSGPYNEQFF. The CDR3 DNA follows: TGTGCCAGCTCATCGACTAGCGGCCCCTACAATGAGCAGTTCTTC.

Here the CDR3 reads CASRSLGVQPQHF. For the CDR3, the DNA is TGTGCCAGCAGGAGCCTGGGGGTTCAGCCCCAGCATTTT. V and J are TRBV6-1 and TRBJ1-5; possible D gene TRBD1, 5 bases. This CDR3 is built from 13 residues. The germline V and J ends were trimmed by 6 bases and 6 bases, with 12 bases remaining between them. Germline V gives CDR1 MNHNS, CDR2 SASEGT.

The genes are TRBV29-1 and TRBJ2-1; D is possibly TRBD1 (5 bases). The V end was cut by 5 bases, the J end by 7 bases, with 15 bases between. This CDR3 spans 13 amino acids. Germline CDR1 SQVTM, CDR2 ANQGSEA. In DNA, the CDR3 is TGCAGCGTTTCCCCTTCAGGGTTGAATGAGCAGTTCTTC. It yields the protein CSVSPSGLNEQFF.

This clonotype was observed a handful of times. The chain employs TRBV7-9 and TRBJ2-1; 8 positions match TRBD2. The CDR3 spans 16 residues. Losses at the gene ends were 8 bases for V and 8 bases for J; bases not matched to a gene: 17. Per germline, CDR1 SEHNR and CDR2 FQNEAQ (reference sequence). The CDR3 sequence: CASVPPLAGGGDEQFF. The CDR3 DNA is TGTGCCAGCGTCCCCCCCCTGGCGGGAGGAGGGGATGAGCAGTTCTTC.

The table lists this clonotype with many counts. The chain carries TRBV9 and TRBJ1-5, with a weak D call TRBD1 (6 bases). The V and J ends lost 2 bases and 1 base respectively, with 7 bases between them. The CDR3 is 14 residues long. The V gene's germline CDR1 is SGDLS and CDR2 YYNGEE. The CDR3 region is CASSVGGSNQPQHF. The CDR3 nucleotides are TGTGCCAGCAGCGTGGGGGGCAGCAATCAGCCCCAGCATTTT.

The chain employs TRBV28 and TRBJ1-1, with D possibly TRBD1 on 5 matching bases. From germline, CDR1 is MDHEN and CDR2 SYDVKM. Deletions cut 7 bases from V and 1 base from J, with 13 bases between. This CDR3 comprises 14 residues. Here the CDR3 reads CASIRRGRNTEAFF. Written as DNA, the CDR3 is TGTGCCAGCATTCGCCGGGGCAGGAACACTGAAGCTTTCTTT.

This clonotype was observed many times. This CDR3 is CASSLEGGSSYEQYF. CDR3 nucleotide sequence: TGTGCCAGCAGCTTAGAGGGGGGGAGCTCCTACGAGCAGTACTTC. The chain is built from TRBV7-2 and TRBJ2-7, with a possible D match to TRBD2 (7 bases). V was cut by 1 base and J by 0 bases, with 10 bases left in between. Germline lookup yields CDR1 SGHTA and CDR2 FQGNSA. The CDR3 is 15 residues long.

This clonotype was counted at least ten times. This chain connects TRBV28 to TRBJ2-1; 7 nucleotides align to TRBD2. With V trimmed by 5 bases and J by 4 bases, 14 bases remained unmatched. CDR1 and CDR2 (germline): MDHEN, SYDVKM. This CDR3 is 17 amino acids long. The CDR3 bases are TGTGCCAGCAGTCCGGGAGTGGCGGGAGAATTTTACAATGAGCAGTTCTTC. Translated, it gives CASSPGVAGEFYNEQFF. The full variable domain, completed using reference TRBV28 and TRBJ2-1, is DVKVTQSSRYLVKRTGEKVFLECVQDMDHENMFWYRQDPGLGLRLIYFSYDVKMKEKGDIPEGYSVSREKKERFSLILESASTNQTSMYLCASSPGVAGEFYNEQFFGPGTRLTVL.

A few counts support this clonotype. Here the CDR3 omits its conserved ending phenylalanine or tryptophan, so a read error is the likely source. The genes are TRBV28 and TRBJ2-7; TRBD2 agrees at 10 bases. From germline, CDR1 is MDHEN and CDR2 SYDVKM. V lost 3 bases and J lost 3; bases outside the gene matches: 2. This CDR3 region has 14 residues. CDR3: CASSLRLAGYEQYL. DNA for the CDR3: TGTGCCAGCAGTTTGAGACTAGCGGGCTACGAGCAGTACCTC.

This clonotype was seen ten or more times. The chain joins TRBV5-1 to TRBJ2-3, with 9 bases matching TRBD1. In germline, CDR1 is SGHRS, CDR2 YFSETQ. CDR3 length: 15 amino acids. The J segment lost 3 bases and the V segment lost 0 bases, leaving 2 bases of the junction unmatched. The CDR3 bases are TGCGCCAGCAGCTTGGACGGGACAGGGACAGATACGCAGTATTTT. It encodes CASSLDGTGTDTQYF.

The chain couples TRBV6-1 to TRBJ1-5; TRBD1 might be the D (5 bases). The V and J ends lost 6 bases and 4 bases respectively, with 10 bases between them. CDR1 MNHNS and CDR2 SASEGT come from the germline V gene. The CDR3 length is 13 residues. CDR3 sequence: CASRDTTNQPQHF. For the CDR3, the DNA is TGTGCCAGCAGGGACACGACTAATCAGCCCCAGCATTTT.

This clonotype was observed a few times. The chain uses TRBV24-1 and TRBJ2-1; no clear D gene. The CDR3 runs 13 residues. Looked up from germline, CDR1 is KGHDR and CDR2 is SFDVKD. Trimming stripped 2 bases from V and 6 bases from J, with 7 bases between. The DNA of the CDR3 is TGTGCCACCAGTGATTGGACCTCCAATGAGCAGTTCTTC. Translated: CATSDWTSNEQFF.

This sequence joins TRBV7-9 and TRBJ2-7, with D uncertain. This CDR3 contains 13 residues. Germline V gene sequence: CDR1 SEHNR, CDR2 FQNEAQ (reference sequence). The V end was cut by 1 base, the J end by 1 base, with 5 bases between. CDR3 DNA: TGTGCCAGCAGCTTAGACGCTTCCTACGAGCAGTACTTC. Protein: CASSLDASYEQYF.

This clonotype was seen at least ten times. This chain connects TRBV11-2 to TRBJ1-4, with 7 bases fitting TRBD1. The V segment lost 5 bases and the J segment 8 bases; nucleotides outside the gene matches: 11. The CDR3 has 15 residues. The V gene's germline CDR1 is SGHAT and CDR2 FQNNGV. The DNA for the CDR3 is TGTGCCAGCAGCACCCAACCAGGGGGAAGCGAAAAACTGTTTTTT. Its protein is CASSTQPGGSEKLFF.

This clonotype was picked up many times. At one end the junction does not follow the germline gene, possibly because of a read error. The gene calls are TRBV5-1 and TRBJ1-4, with TRBD1 matching over 9 bases. CDR3 size: 14 residues. Germline values: CDR1 SGHRS, CDR2 YFSETQ. The CDR3 is CASSPGTGNEKLFF. DNA for the CDR3: TGTGCCAGCAGTCCCGGGACAGGGAATGAAAAACTGTTTTTT. Complete variable domain (other parts from reference TRBV5-1 and TRBJ1-4): KAGVTQTPRYLIKTRGQQVTLSCSPISGHRSVSWYQQTPGQGLQFLFEYFSETQRNKGNFPGRFSGRQFSNSRSEMNVSTLELGDSALYLCASSPGTGNEKLFFGSGTQLSVL.

The rearrangement joins TRBV28 to TRBJ1-2, with 7 bases identical to TRBD1. V shed 2 bases, J shed 13 bases, and the junction held 4 bases outside the gene matches. The germline V gene has CDR1 MDHEN and CDR2 SYDVKM. CDR3 length equals 11 residues. CDR3: CASSLGQAGTF. CDR3 nucleotides: TGTGCCAGCAGTTTAGGACAGGCGGGCACCTTC.

In regard to this clonotype: Given a much more abundant clone one base away, this may be a read error. The gene calls are TRBV28 and TRBJ1-1; D gene unclear. The CDR3 spans 13 residues. V lost 2 bases and J lost 4, with 8 bases in between. CDR1 MDHEN and CDR2 SYDVKM come from the germline V gene. CDR3 residues: CASSLIQSTEAFF. CDR3 nucleotide sequence: TGTGCCAGCAGTTTAATCCAGAGCACTGAAGCTTTCTTT.

This clonotype was seen only a few times. The chain recombines TRBV6-1 with TRBJ2-1; 7 bases line up with TRBD2. V gave up 2 bases and J gave up 4 bases; unmatched junction bases: 14. This CDR3 region has 18 residues. Germline values: CDR1 MNHNS, CDR2 SASEGT. CDR3 sequence: CASSELAEPQVNYNEQFF. For the CDR3, the DNA is TGTGCCAGCAGTGAACTAGCGGAACCACAGGTAAATTACAATGAGCAGTTCTTC.

The V and J genes are TRBV29-1 and TRBJ2-3; 9 bases are shared with TRBD2. V was pared by 4 bases and J by 0 bases, with 5 bases of the junction left unmatched. The CDR3 contains 15 residues. The V gene's germline CDR1 is SQVTM and CDR2 ANQGSEA. CDR3 region: CSVGLAGSSTDTQYF. DNA of the CDR3: TGCAGCGTTGGTCTAGCGGGATCTAGCACAGATACGCAGTATTTT.